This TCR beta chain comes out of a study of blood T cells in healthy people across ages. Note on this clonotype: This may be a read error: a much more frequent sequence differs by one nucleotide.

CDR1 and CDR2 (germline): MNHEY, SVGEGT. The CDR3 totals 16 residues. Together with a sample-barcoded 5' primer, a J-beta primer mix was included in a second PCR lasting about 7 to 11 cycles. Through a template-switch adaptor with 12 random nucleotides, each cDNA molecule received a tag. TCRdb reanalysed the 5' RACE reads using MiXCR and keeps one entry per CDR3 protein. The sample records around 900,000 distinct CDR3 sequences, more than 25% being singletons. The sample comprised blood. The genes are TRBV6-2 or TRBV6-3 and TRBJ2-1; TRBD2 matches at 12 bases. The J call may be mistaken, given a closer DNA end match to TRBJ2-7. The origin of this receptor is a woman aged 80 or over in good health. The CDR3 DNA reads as TGTGCCAGCAGAGAGACTAGCGGGGGCTCCTACAATGAGCAGTACTTC. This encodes CASRETSGGSYNEQYF.